What follows are 20 T cell receptor beta chains derived from one specimen sequenced in a study of vaccination and CD4 T cells after COVID-19. The antigens of these receptors remain unknown. Treatment defined: approximately 11-day PBMC culture with coronavirus spike peptide pools or control peptides (ViraFEST assay). The Oncomine TCR Beta short-read assay sequenced DNA from cultured CD4+ T cells. TCRdb recomputed calls from the PCR reads with MiXCR, one row per CDR3 protein. The sample yields 27,000 or so distinct CDR3 sequences, around 45% seen once. Input material: CD4+ T cells from blood, cultured in vitro. The origin of the receptors is a human donor who had recovered from COVID-19.

This chain connects TRBV7-9 to TRBJ2-6; TRBD2 might be the D (7 bases). The CDR3 covers 17 residues. CDR1 SEHNR and CDR2 FQNEAQ come from the germline V gene (reference sequence). V shed 4 bases and J shed 4 bases, with 17 bases lying between them. DNA for the CDR3: TGTGCCAGCAGCTCCCCTACGGGGGGCTGGGGGGCCAACGTCCTGACTTTC. It codes for CASSSPTGGWGANVLTF.

The chain has TRBV11-2 and TRBJ2-1, with TRBD2 as a possible D gene (6 bases). Germline CDR1 and CDR2: SGHAT and FQNNGV. CDR3 size: 16 residues. V gave up 1 base and J gave up 3 bases, with 13 bases separating them. CDR3 bases: TGTGCCAGCAGCTTAGGGTCTGCGGGATACTACAATGAGCAGTTCTTC. As protein: CASSLGSAGYYNEQFF. The whole variable domain, filled in from reference TRBV11-2 and TRBJ2-1, reads EAGVAQSPRYKIIEKRQSVAFWCNPISGHATLYWYQQILGQGPKLLIQFQNNGVVDDSQLPKDRFSAERLKGVDSTLKIQPAKLEDSAVYLCASSLGSAGYYNEQFFGPGTRLTVL.

The rearrangement joins TRBV2 to TRBJ2-1; D is tentatively TRBD1 or TRBD2 (5 bases each). The V end was cut by 6 bases, the J end by 4 bases, with 16 bases between. CDR3 size: 15 residues. Germline CDR1 SNHLY, CDR2 FYNNEI. CDR3 in amino acids: CASRAGAGRYNEQFF. The CDR3 DNA sequence: TGTGCCAGCAGGGCTGGGGCGGGCCGGTACAATGAGCAGTTCTTC.

The chain links TRBV2 to TRBJ2-2; 9 bases are a match to TRBD2. CDR1 is SNHLY, CDR2 FYNNEI, per germline. V was pared by 7 bases and J by 8 bases, with 20 bases of the junction left unmatched. The CDR3 contains 18 residues. The CDR3, as DNA: TGTGCCAGCACCCATGTTCCAACTTTAGCGGGAGCTCCTGGGGAGCTGTTTTTT. This codes for CASTHVPTLAGAPGELFF.

The chain couples TRBV12-5 to TRBJ2-2; 8 bases align to TRBD2. V shed 5 bases and J 1 base; nucleotides not matched to a gene: 6. The CDR3 totals 16 residues. CDR1 and CDR2 from the germline V gene are LGHNT and FRNRAP. The CDR3 region has the DNA TGTGCTAGTGGTCTAGGACTAGCAGGGAACACCGGGGAGCTGTTTTTT. The encoded protein is CASGLGLAGNTGELFF.

The chain employs TRBV7-3 and TRBJ1-4, with a weak D call TRBD1 (6 bases). CDR1 and CDR2 (germline): SGHTA, FQGTGA. With 5 bases removed from V and 5 bases from J, the gap between germline ends came to 15 bases. There are 15 residues in the CDR3. CDR3 bases: TGTGCCAGCAGCGCACAGACAGGTCCGAATGAAAAACTGTTTTTT. Amino acid sequence: CASSAQTGPNEKLFF.

The chain couples TRBV4-2 to TRBJ1-5; TRBD1 aligns across 11 bases. Losses at the gene ends were 0 bases for V and 6 bases for J; bases not matched to a gene: 4. The germline CDR1 and CDR2 sequences are LGHNA and YNFKEQ. The length of the CDR3 is 16 residues. The CDR3 reads CASSQDVGTGGQPQHF. The DNA of the CDR3 is TGTGCCAGCAGCCAAGATGTGGGGACAGGGGGTCAGCCCCAGCATTTT.

On this clonotype itself: Since no conserved phenylalanine or tryptophan closes the CDR3, a read error is the likely cause. The chain couples TRBV6-5 to TRBJ1-2, with a possible D match to TRBD1 (6 bases). The CDR3 loop spans 17 amino acids. V gave up 4 bases and J gave up 4 bases, with 22 bases separating them. CDR1 MNHEY and CDR2 SVGAGI come from the germline V gene. Here the CDR3 reads CASSSLYSTGAIYGYTL. The DNA for the CDR3 is TGTGCCAGCAGTTCCCTCTACTCGACAGGTGCTATCTATGGCTACACCCTC.

The J gene is TRBJ1-6, the V gene TRBV2, with D tentatively TRBD1 (5 bases). Germline V gives CDR1 SNHLY, CDR2 FYNNEI. This CDR3 is built from 15 residues. Trimming stripped 6 bases from V and 7 bases from J, with 16 bases between. The CDR3 nucleotides read TGTGCCAGCAGCAAGGGGATTAACGTGAATTCACCCCTCCACTTT. This encodes CASSKGINVNSPLHF.

The CDR3 region is CASRPGQGAGEQYF. In DNA, the CDR3 is TGTGCCAGCAGGCCGGGACAGGGGGCCGGGGAGCAGTACTTC. This rearrangement joins TRBV27 to TRBJ2-7; 12 nucleotides agree with TRBD1. Germline V gene data show CDR1 as MNHEY and CDR2 as SMNVEV (reference sequence). The CDR3 contains 14 residues. J was trimmed by 7 bases and V by 6 bases; bases with no gene match: 7.

The chain joins TRBV28 to TRBJ2-4, with 9 bases lining up with TRBD2. V lost 5 bases and J lost 8; bases outside the gene matches: 13. The germline CDR1 and CDR2 sequences are MDHEN and SYDVKM. The CDR3 loop spans 16 amino acids. The CDR3 DNA reads TGTGCCAGCAGTCCCCCTTTTGGCGGGAGGGCGTACATTCAGTACTTC. Residues: CASSPPFGGRAYIQYF.

In this sample, this clonotype turned up once. V usage is TRBV20-1 and J usage is TRBJ2-5; D is unclear. The CDR3 contains 13 residues. Trimming removed 5 bases at V and 4 bases at J, with 14 bases between. CDR1 is DFQATT and CDR2 is SNEGSKA in the germline V gene (reference sequence). The CDR3 nucleotides are TGCAGTGCTCAAGATGGGTTAGGAGAGACCCAGTACTTC. It is translated as CSAQDGLGETQYF.

The gene calls are TRBV7-8 and TRBJ2-5; no clear D gene. The CDR3 length is 15 residues. Per the germline V gene, CDR1 is SGHVS and CDR2 is FQNEAQ. V was cut by 4 bases and J by 0 bases, with 12 bases left in between. CDR3 DNA sequence: TGTGCCAGCAGCTCGGAACCTTCGTACCAAGAGACCCAGTACTTC. Translating it yields CASSSEPSYQETQYF.

The chain employs TRBV7-2 and TRBJ1-1; D is perhaps TRBD1 (5 bases). The CDR3 is 17 amino acids. V shed 6 bases and J shed 0 bases, with 20 bases lying between them. Germline CDR1 and CDR2: SGHTA and FQGNSA. This CDR3 reads CASRQDSNPFMNTEAFF. The CDR3 bases are TGTGCCAGCAGACAAGACAGCAACCCATTTATGAACACTGAAGCTTTCTTT.

The V gene is TRBV20-1, the J gene TRBJ2-1, with 8 bases fitting TRBD1. Germline CDR1 and CDR2: DFQATT and SNEGSKA (reference sequence). The CDR3 spans 16 residues. The J segment lost 0 bases and the V segment lost 3 bases, leaving 7 bases of the junction unmatched. The CDR3 DNA reads TGCAGTGCTAGGGCCAGGGGGCTCAGCTCCTACAATGAGCAGTTCTTC. Its protein product is CSARARGLSSYNEQFF.

This clonotype was seen a few times. The V gene is TRBV2, the J gene TRBJ1-1, with D unresolved. The CDR3 consists of 12 residues. CDR1 is SNHLY, CDR2 FYNNEI, per germline. V was trimmed by 1 base and J by 11 bases, leaving 11 bases between them. CDR3 in DNA: TGTGCCAGCAGTGAAGAGATATGGAGGGCTTTCTTT. This translates into CASSEEIWRAFF.

The table lists this clonotype with a few counts. V and J are TRBV30 and TRBJ1-6, with TRBD1 matching over 8 bases. The CDR3 is 17 amino acids. J lost 3 bases, V lost 3 bases, and 10 bases had no gene match. CDR1 and CDR2 (germline): GTSNPN, SVGIG (reference sequence). CDR3 region: CAWSPGTGGFYNSPLHF. The CDR3, as DNA: TGTGCCTGGAGCCCCGGGACAGGAGGGTTCTATAATTCACCCCTCCACTTT.

This clonotype was counted between two and nine times. This chain uses TRBV12-3 or TRBV12-4 with TRBJ1-2, with TRBD1 as a possible D gene (5 bases). V lost 6 bases, J lost 6 bases, and 14 bases lay in between. The CDR3 extends over 13 amino acids. DNA of the CDR3: TGTGCCAGCAGCTCCAGGGTGGACAATGGCTACACCTTC. Protein: CASSSRVDNGYTF.

For this clonotype: The conserved phenylalanine or tryptophan is not found at the CDR3 terminus, so this likely reflects a read error. This sequence joins TRBV2 and TRBJ2-3, with 7 bases aligning to TRBD2. The V segment lost 4 bases and the J segment 3 bases; nucleotides outside the gene matches: 7. The CDR3 has 15 amino acids. Germline V gene sequence: CDR1 SNHLY, CDR2 FYNNEI. CDR3 region: CASSGVGGKTDTQYL. CDR3 nucleotide sequence: TGTGCCAGCAGTGGAGTGGGGGGGAAGACAGATACGCAGTATCTT.

The chain links TRBV19 to TRBJ2-1, with D uncertain. Germline V gives CDR1 LNHDA, CDR2 SQIVND (reference sequence). There are 15 residues in the CDR3. The ends were cut back, 5 bases at V and 0 bases at J, with 11 bases in the middle. The CDR3 DNA follows: TGTGCCAGTAGTTTCGGAGTTAACTCCTACAATGAGCAGTTCTTC. Translating it yields CASSFGVNSYNEQFF. The complete variable domain, with remaining parts taken from reference TRBV19 and TRBJ2-1, reads DGGITQSPKYLFRKEGQNVTLSCEQNLNHDAMYWYRQDPGQGLRLIYYSQIVNDFQKGDIAEGYSVSREKKESFPLTVTSAQKNPTAFYLCASSFGVNSYNEQFFGPGTRLTVL.